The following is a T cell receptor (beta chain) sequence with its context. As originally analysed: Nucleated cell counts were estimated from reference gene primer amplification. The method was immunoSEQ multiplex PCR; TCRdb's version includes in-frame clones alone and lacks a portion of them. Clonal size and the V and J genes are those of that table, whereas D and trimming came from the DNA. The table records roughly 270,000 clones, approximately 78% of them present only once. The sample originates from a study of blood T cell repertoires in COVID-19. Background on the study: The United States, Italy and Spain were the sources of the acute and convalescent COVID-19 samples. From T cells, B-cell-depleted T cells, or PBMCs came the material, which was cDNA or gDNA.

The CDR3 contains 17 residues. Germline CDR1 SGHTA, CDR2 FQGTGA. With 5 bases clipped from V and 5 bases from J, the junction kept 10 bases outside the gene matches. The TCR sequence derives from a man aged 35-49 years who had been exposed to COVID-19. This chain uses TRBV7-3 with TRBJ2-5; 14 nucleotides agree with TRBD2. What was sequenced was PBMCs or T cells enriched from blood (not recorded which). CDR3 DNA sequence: TGTGCCAGCAGCCGCGGGACTAGCGGGAGCCGGGGTGAGACCCAGTACTTC. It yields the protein CASSRGTSGSRGETQYF.